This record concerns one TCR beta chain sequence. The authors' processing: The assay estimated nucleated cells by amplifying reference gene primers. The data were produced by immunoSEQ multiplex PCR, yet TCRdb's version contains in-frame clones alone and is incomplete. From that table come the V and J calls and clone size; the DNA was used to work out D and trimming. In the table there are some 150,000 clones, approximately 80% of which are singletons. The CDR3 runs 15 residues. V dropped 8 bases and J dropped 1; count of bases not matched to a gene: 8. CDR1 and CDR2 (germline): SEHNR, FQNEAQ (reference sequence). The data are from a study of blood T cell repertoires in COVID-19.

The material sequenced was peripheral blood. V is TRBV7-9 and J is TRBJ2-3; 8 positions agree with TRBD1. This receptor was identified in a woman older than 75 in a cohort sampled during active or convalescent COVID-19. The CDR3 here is CASEGTGLRTDTQYF. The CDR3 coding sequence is TGTGCCAGCGAAGGGACAGGCCTTCGCACAGATACGCAGTATTTT.